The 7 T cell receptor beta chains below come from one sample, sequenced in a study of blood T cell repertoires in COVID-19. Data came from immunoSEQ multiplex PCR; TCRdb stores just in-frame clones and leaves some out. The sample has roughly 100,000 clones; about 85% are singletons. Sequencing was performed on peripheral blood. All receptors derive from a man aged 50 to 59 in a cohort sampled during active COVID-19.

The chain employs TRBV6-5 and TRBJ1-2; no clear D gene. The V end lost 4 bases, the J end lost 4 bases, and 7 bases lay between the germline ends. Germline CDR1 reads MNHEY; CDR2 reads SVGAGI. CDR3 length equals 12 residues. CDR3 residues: CASSSSGYGYTF. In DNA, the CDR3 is TGTGCCAGCAGTTCCAGCGGCTATGGCTACACCTTC.

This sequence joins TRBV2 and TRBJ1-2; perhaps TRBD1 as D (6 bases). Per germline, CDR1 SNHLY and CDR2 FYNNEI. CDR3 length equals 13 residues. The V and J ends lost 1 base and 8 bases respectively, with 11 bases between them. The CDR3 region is CASSEVGAEGYTF. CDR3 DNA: TGTGCCAGCAGTGAAGTGGGGGCTGAAGGCTACACCTTC.

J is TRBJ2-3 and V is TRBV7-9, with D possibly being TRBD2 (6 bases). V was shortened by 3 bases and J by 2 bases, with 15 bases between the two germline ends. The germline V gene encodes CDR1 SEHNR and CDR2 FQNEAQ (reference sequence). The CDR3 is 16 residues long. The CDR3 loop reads CASSLGSGLVTDTQYF. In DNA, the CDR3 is TGTGCCAGCAGCTTGGGCTCGGGACTGGTCACAGATACGCAGTATTTT. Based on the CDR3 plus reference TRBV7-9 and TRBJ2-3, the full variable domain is DTGVSQNPRHKITKRGQNVTFRCDPISEHNRLYWYRQTLGQGPEFLTYFQNEAQLEKSRLLSDRFSAERPKGSFSTLEIQRTEQGDSAMYLCASSLGSGLVTDTQYFGPGTRLTVL.

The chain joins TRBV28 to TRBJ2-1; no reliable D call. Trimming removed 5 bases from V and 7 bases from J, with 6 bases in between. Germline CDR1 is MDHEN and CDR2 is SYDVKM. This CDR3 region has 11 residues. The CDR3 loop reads CASSPENEQFF. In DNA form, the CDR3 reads TGTGCCAGCAGTCCCGAGAATGAGCAGTTCTTC.

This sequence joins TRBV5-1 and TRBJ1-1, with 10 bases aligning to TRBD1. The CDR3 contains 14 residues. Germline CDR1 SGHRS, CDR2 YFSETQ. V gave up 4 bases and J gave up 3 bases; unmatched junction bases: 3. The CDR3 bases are TGCGCCAGCAGCCCGGGACAGGGGCACACTGAAGCTTTCTTT. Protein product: CASSPGQGHTEAFF.

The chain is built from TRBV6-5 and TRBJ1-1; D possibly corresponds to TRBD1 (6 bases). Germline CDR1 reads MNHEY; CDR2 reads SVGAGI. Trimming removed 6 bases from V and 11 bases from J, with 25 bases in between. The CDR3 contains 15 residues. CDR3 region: CASRPDRLKPLRAFF. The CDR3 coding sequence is TGTGCCAGCAGGCCCGACAGGTTGAAGCCCCTAAGGGCTTTCTTT.

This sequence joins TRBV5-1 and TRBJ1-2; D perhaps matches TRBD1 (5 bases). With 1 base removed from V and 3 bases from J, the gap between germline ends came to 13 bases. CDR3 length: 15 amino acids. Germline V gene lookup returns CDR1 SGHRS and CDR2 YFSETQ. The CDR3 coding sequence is TGCGCCAGCAGCTTGCGTCAGGGAGGGGACTATGGCTACACCTTC. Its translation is CASSLRQGGDYGYTF.